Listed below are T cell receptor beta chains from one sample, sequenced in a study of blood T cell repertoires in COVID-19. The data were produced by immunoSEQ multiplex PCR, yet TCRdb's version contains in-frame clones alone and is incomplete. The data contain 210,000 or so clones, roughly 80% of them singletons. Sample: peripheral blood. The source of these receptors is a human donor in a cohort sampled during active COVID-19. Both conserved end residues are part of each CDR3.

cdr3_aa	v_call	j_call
CASSLNLAPSPYEQYF	TRBV5-5	TRBJ2-7
CASSPGGNNYGYTF	TRBV28	TRBJ1-2
CASSSDIRHTF	TRBV19	TRBJ1-2
CASSTGSSPLHF	TRBV6-6	TRBJ1-6
CASSRGQGYGYTF	TRBV18	TRBJ1-2
CASSYFGTSGTDTQYF	TRBV6-2/TRBV6-3	TRBJ2-3
CASSSDSLQETQYF	TRBV7-9	TRBJ2-5
CASSRQGYGYTF	TRBV3-1/TRBV3-2	TRBJ1-2
CSVAETVPYEQYF	TRBV29-1	TRBJ2-7
CASSLTGDLPPPLLLDYEQYF	TRBV27	TRBJ2-7
CASSESGYGYTF	TRBV25-1	TRBJ1-2
CASSYSPGQSEAFF	TRBV6-5	TRBJ1-1
CASSSPRDRGSYEQYF	TRBV28	TRBJ2-7
CASRSSGGGRAPETQYF	TRBV7-8	TRBJ2-5
CASSLGLAGARQYF	TRBV27	TRBJ2-7
CASSFPIQGRTYEQYF	TRBV28	TRBJ2-7
CATSDLHPGKETQYF	TRBV24-1	TRBJ2-5
CASSQEPGNTEAFF	TRBV4-3	TRBJ1-1
CASRLAGAYNEQFF	TRBV5-1	TRBJ2-1
CSVDWWGGYGYTF	TRBV29-1	TRBJ1-2
CSSGTDSNYGYTF	TRBV29-1	TRBJ1-2
CASSLVTGAEAFF	TRBV5-1	TRBJ1-1
CASSPRTPTYEQYF	TRBV27	TRBJ2-7
CASSYSGRGDEQFF	TRBV7-3	TRBJ2-1
CAISESTGPYEQYF	TRBV10-3	TRBJ2-7
CASSPDRGNSPLHF	TRBV5-1	TRBJ1-6
CASSPTGQGVNEQFF	TRBV5-5	TRBJ2-1
CASSWGTGISYEQYF	TRBV5-1	TRBJ2-7
CASSVTPGGPTFISYNSPLHF	TRBV9	TRBJ1-6
CASSSRTSGDQETQYF	TRBV27	TRBJ2-5
CASSHGTSGSSDTQYF	TRBV18	TRBJ2-3
CASSPRLLLNTEAFF	TRBV6-6	TRBJ1-1
CASSRGTGRWGYTF	TRBV6-5	TRBJ1-2
CASSLDMYEQYF	TRBV5-6	TRBJ2-7
CATSDWRGAGGSNEQFF	TRBV24-1	TRBJ2-1
CASSLDGGDPYEQYF	TRBV13	TRBJ2-7
CASSISRQGSYEQYF	TRBV19	TRBJ2-7